Shown below are 4 T cell receptor beta chains from a single sample sequenced in a study of cytomegalovirus exposure and HLA in healthy donors. The assay was immunoSEQ multiplex PCR, and TCRdb's table has in-frame clones only and misses some. The table includes some 83,000 clones, 90% to 95% detected once. Specimen: PBMCs. These receptors originate from a woman between 18 and 29 years old in good health and CMV-seronegative.

This clone has ten or more counts. The rearrangement joins TRBV5-8 to TRBJ1-2, with D unclear. This CDR3 spans 9 amino acids. Germline V gene data show CDR1 as SGHTS and CDR2 as YDEGEE. The V end was cut by 9 bases, the J end by 6 bases, with 6 bases between. The DNA of the CDR3 is TGTGCCACTCGGGATGGCTACACCTTC. Translating gives CATRDGYTF.

The chain combines TRBV10-1 with TRBJ2-7, with 10 bases lining up with TRBD2. The length of the CDR3 is 17 residues. Germline assignment: CDR1 WNHNN and CDR2 SYGVQD (reference sequence). Trimming at V came to 7 bases and at J to 1 base, leaving 13 bases not matched to a gene. CDR3 loop: CASTDLAGVSFSYEQYF. CDR3 nucleotide sequence: TGCGCCAGCACAGACCTAGCGGGAGTCAGCTTTTCCTACGAGCAGTACTTC.

The chain links TRBV7-9 to TRBJ2-5; 16 bases align to TRBD2. Germline V lookup: CDR1 SEHNR, CDR2 FQNEAQ (reference sequence). J gave up 3 bases and V 3 bases, and 1 base lay outside the gene matches. This CDR3 region has 16 residues. DNA for the CDR3: TGTGCCAGCAGCTTGGGACTAGCGGGGGGGAAAGAGACCCAGTACTTC. It yields the protein CASSLGLAGGKETQYF.

The rearrangement uses TRBV19 and TRBJ1-5, with D maybe TRBD1 (5 bases). CDR1 and CDR2 from the germline V gene are LNHDA and SQIVND (reference sequence). The CDR3 sequence is 15 residues long. Trimming left V 2 bases short and J 5 bases short, with 13 bases between. CDR3 sequence (DNA): TGTGCCAGTAGTATAAATCGGGGGTCGGATCAGCCCCAGCATTTT. Its protein is CASSINRGSDQPQHF.